The 18 T cell receptor beta chains below come from one sample, sequenced in a study of human T cells and chemical hapten exposure. As for time point: pre-sensitization, week 0. Treatment here: therapeutic diphenylcyclopropenone sensitization with weekly scalp DPC. One entry per CDR3 protein results from TCRdb running MiXCR on the RACE reads. This table holds roughly 110,000 distinct CDR3 sequences, around 10% found once. Sequences were derived from whole blood, sampled in connection with sensitization to the hapten diphenylcyclopropenone (DPC). The receptors derive from a woman in her forties or fifties with alopecia areata. Some clones in this sample may be carry-over from other donors' samples.

V usage is TRBV7-2 and J usage is TRBJ2-1; TRBD1 is a possible D gene (5 bases). The CDR3 is 15 residues long. Germline assignment: CDR1 SGHTA and CDR2 FQGNSA. Trimming left V 1 base short and J 6 bases short, with 13 bases between. The CDR3 bases are TGTGCCAGCAGCTTAGGACAGTTATCACGCAATGAGCAGTTCTTC. Its translation is CASSLGQLSRNEQFF.

This clonotype was observed a handful of times. The chain is built from TRBV6-1 and TRBJ1-5, with a possible D match to TRBD1 (5 bases). The CDR3 is 17 residues long. Deletions cut 7 bases from V and 4 bases from J, with 23 bases between. Germline loops: CDR1 MNHNS, CDR2 SASEGT. CDR3 DNA sequence: TGTGCCAGCACCCCTCACCAGGGCAGGGTAGGGAATCAGCCCCAGCATTTT. This codes for CASTPHQGRVGNQPQHF.

This clonotype was counted a few times. The chain employs TRBV11-2 and TRBJ2-5; 7 nucleotides match TRBD1. With 6 bases clipped from V and 1 base from J, the junction kept 5 bases outside the gene matches. The germline V gene encodes CDR1 SGHAT and CDR2 FQNNGV. The CDR3 sequence is 14 residues long. CDR3 amino acids: CASSRGQLQETQYF. Written as DNA, the CDR3 is TGTGCCAGCAGTCGGGGACAGCTCCAAGAGACCCAGTACTTC.

V and J are TRBV20-1 and TRBJ2-7, with 8 bases that match TRBD1. Losses at the gene ends were 1 base for V and 4 bases for J; bases not matched to a gene: 3. CDR1 is DFQATT, CDR2 SNEGSKA, per germline (reference sequence). The CDR3 length is 13 residues. Here the CDR3 reads CSARGRQGYEQYF. The CDR3 DNA reads TGCAGTGCTAGAGGCCGACAGGGGTACGAGCAGTACTTC.

This clonotype was counted at least ten times. The V gene is TRBV20-1, the J gene TRBJ1-6; D is undetermined. Germline values: CDR1 DFQATT, CDR2 SNEGSKA (reference sequence). The CDR3 contains 14 residues. V gave up 3 bases and J gave up 5 bases, with 11 bases separating them. The CDR3 DNA reads as TGCAGTGCTAGCTCCGGGTTACATAATTCACCCCTCCACTTT. Protein: CSASSGLHNSPLHF.

This clonotype was observed a handful of times. The gene calls are TRBV5-4 and TRBJ2-5; 14 nucleotides line up with TRBD2. The germline gives CDR1 SGHNT, CDR2 YYREEE (reference sequence). V shed 4 bases and J 5 bases; nucleotides not matched to a gene: 13. The CDR3 spans 18 residues. CDR3 nucleotide sequence: TGTGCCAGCAGCGGAACCGGGACTAGCGGGGGCTACGGGGAGACCCAGTACTTC. It codes for CASSGTGTSGGYGETQYF.

This clonotype showed up many times. J is TRBJ2-5 and V is TRBV7-9; no firm D call. In germline, CDR1 is SEHNR, CDR2 FQNEAQ (reference sequence). With 4 bases removed from V and 1 base from J, the gap between germline ends came to 13 bases. The CDR3 loop spans 15 amino acids. The CDR3 nucleotides are TGTGCCAGCAGCTCACCACCGAGGCCCCAAGAGACCCAGTACTTC. Protein sequence: CASSSPPRPQETQYF.

This clonotype came up many times. The rearrangement links TRBV5-1 to TRBJ1-2; D is ambiguous. The V end was cut by 0 bases, the J end by 11 bases, with 11 bases between. Germline CDR1 and CDR2: SGHRS and YFSETQ. CDR3 length equals 12 residues. In nucleotides, the CDR3 is TGCGCCAGCAGCTTGGACCGGACGGATTACACCTTC. Residues: CASSLDRTDYTF.

The V gene is TRBV5-6, the J gene TRBJ2-7, with a possible D match to TRBD1 (5 bases). Trimming pared 1 base from V and 7 bases from J, leaving 12 bases between. Germline-derived CDR1 and CDR2 are SGHDT and YYEEEE. The CDR3 runs 13 residues. In nucleotides, the CDR3 is TGTGCCAGCAGCTTGAAGCCAGGGTATGAGCAGTACTTC. Residues: CASSLKPGYEQYF.

In its sample, this clonotype was seen a few times. Here the CDR3 DNA reads TGTGCCAGCAGTGAAGCCCTCCCGGGACAGGGAATCGAGACCCAGTACTTC. Translated, it gives CASSEALPGQGIETQYF. The chain links TRBV6-1 to TRBJ2-5; 9 bases are a match to TRBD1. The CDR3 loop spans 17 amino acids. V gave up 0 bases and J gave up 5 bases; unmatched junction bases: 10. CDR1 MNHNS and CDR2 SASEGT come from the germline V gene.

This chain links TRBV7-8 with TRBJ1-6; D is ambiguous. CDR1 is SGHVS and CDR2 is FQNEAQ in the germline V gene. The CDR3 consists of 16 residues. V lost 6 bases and J lost 0, with 12 bases in between. The CDR3 reads CASRMDRNSYNSPLHF. In DNA, the CDR3 is TGTGCCAGCAGAATGGACCGTAACTCCTATAATTCACCCCTCCACTTT.

A few counts support this clonotype. The CDR3 nucleotides are TGTGCCAGCAGCCGGGAGCAGGGGCAGGGGCGTCATGCTTTCTTT. Translation: CASSREQGQGRHAFF. The chain has TRBV3-1 and TRBJ1-1, with TRBD1 as a possible D gene (6 bases). V lost 4 bases to trimming and J lost 11 bases, with 23 bases between them. The V gene's germline CDR1 is LGHDT and CDR2 YNNKEL (reference sequence). The CDR3 has 15 amino acids.

This clonotype was observed a handful of times. This chain connects TRBV21-1 to TRBJ1-6. TRBV21-1 is described as a pseudogene. The CDR3 covers 19 residues. The CDR3 DNA sequence: TGTGCCAGCAGCAAAGAGTGTGGGGAGCCAAGCTCCTATAATTCACCCCTCCACTTT. It yields the protein CASSKECGEPSSYNSPLHF.

The rearrangement links TRBV2 to TRBJ2-1, with TRBD2 as a possible D gene (6 bases). CDR3 length: 14 amino acids. The germline V gene has CDR1 SNHLY and CDR2 FYNNEI. Trimming took off 8 bases at V and 8 bases at J, with 19 bases between the two ends. The CDR3 nucleotides read TGTGCCAGCCAATCCGGGAGTCTAATCGATGAGCAGTTCTTC. This translates into CASQSGSLIDEQFF.

Remarks on this clonotype: Mismatch with germline at one junction end may stem from a read error. The DNA for the CDR3 is TGTGCCACCTCACCATCCGGCGGGGGGCCAGAGACCCAGTACTTC. Its translation is CATSPSGGGPETQYF. V is TRBV18 and J is TRBJ2-5; 8 nucleotides line up with TRBD2. Germline V gives CDR1 KGHSH, CDR2 LQKENI. The length of the CDR3 is 15 residues.

In its sample, this clonotype was seen a few times. The chain combines TRBV3-2 with TRBJ2-5. TRBV3-2 is reported as a pseudogene. This CDR3 is 15 amino acids long. The CDR3, as DNA: TGTGCCAGCAGCCCCGTCCGGAGATACCAAGAGACCCAGTACTTC. Its translation: CASSPVRRYQETQYF.

This clonotype was counted a few times. The gene calls are TRBV2 and TRBJ2-5; D may be TRBD1 (6 bases). This CDR3 spans 17 amino acids. Between the trimmed V and J ends, which lost 4 bases and 5 bases, there was a span of 23 bases. CDR1 is SNHLY, CDR2 FYNNEI, per germline. DNA of the CDR3: TGTGCCAGCAGTGGGGGTGAATTTGCAGGGGAGTGGGAGACCCAGTACTTC. Residues: CASSGGEFAGEWETQYF. The full variable domain, in which reference TRBV2 and TRBJ2-5 provide the parts outside the CDR3, is EPEVTQTPSHQVTQMGQEVILRCVPISNHLYFYWYRQILGQKVEFLVSFYNNEISEKSEIFDDQFSVERPDGSNFTLKIRSTKLEDSAMYFCASSGGEFAGEWETQYFGPGTRLLVL.

V usage is TRBV6-5 and J usage is TRBJ1-1, with 10 bases fitting TRBD1. Germline CDR1 MNHEY, CDR2 SVGAGI. Trimming took 6 bases from V and 5 from J; bases not matched to a gene: 9. The CDR3 has 15 residues. The CDR3 loop is CASSRKTGGGTEAFF. For the CDR3, the DNA is TGTGCCAGCAGCCGAAAGACAGGGGGCGGGACTGAAGCTTTCTTT.